This TCR beta chain originates from a study of metastatic and nonmetastatic thyroid tumors. Findings of the study overall: In blood and tumor, TCR beta diversity was reportedly significantly higher in malignant thyroid tumors than in benign nodules.

This clone was seen repeatedly, ten times or more. The antigen is not known. This sequence may be a read error, since a much larger clone differs from it by one base. MiXCR was used by TCRdb to re-call the PCR reads. The data show more than 25,000 clones, around a fifth seen once. Germline CDR1 is SGHAT and CDR2 is FQNNGV. The CDR3 extends over 16 amino acids. The entire patient cohort was treatment-naive prior to thyroid surgery. The sample taken for sequencing was blood. The chain is built from TRBV11-2 and TRBJ2-2; either TRBD1 or TRBD2 may supply D (6 bases each). The sequence derives from a male donor with papillary thyroid cancer or a benign thyroid nodule (not recorded which). Some clones in this sample may be carry-over from other donors' samples. Here the CDR3 reads CVSSWGREGGIGELFF. The CDR3 bases are TGTGTCAGCAGCTGGGGGCGGGAAGGAGGTATCGGGGAGCTGTTTTTT.